A selection of T cell receptor beta chains follows, all from one sample in a study of response to subunit inactivated influenza vaccine. In TCRdb, the RT-PCR reads were re-called with MiXCR into one record per CDR3 protein. This table has 500,000 to 600,000 distinct CDR3 sequences, approximately 12% appearing once. Specimen: PBMCs from blood, collected on the day of vaccination. These receptors were taken from a man between 50 and 59 years old who received an inactivated influenza vaccine. Both conserved end residues are part of each CDR3. Each record gives: V gene, clone size, D gene, J gene, CDR3 DNA, CDR3 protein. The D gene is left open where the match is weak. Expanded clones get a size class; other rows say once, few or many, or leave the size out.

V: TRBV28; size: few; D: TRBD1; J: TRBJ1-2; DNA: TGTGCCAGCACCAGGACAGGGGTCGGATACTATGGCTACACCTTC; CDR3: CASTRTGVGYYGYTF
V: TRBV7-9; size: few; D: -; J: TRBJ2-2; DNA: TGTGCCAGCAGCTTCGACAGCCTAGAGGCGGCCGGGGAGCTGTTTTTT; CDR3: CASSFDSLEAAGELFF
V: TRBV7-8; size: -; D: -; J: TRBJ2-7; DNA: TGTGCCAGCAGCACACAAGGACCCTACGAGCAGTACTTC; CDR3: CASSTQGPYEQYF
V: TRBV5-1; size: few; D: -; J: TRBJ2-2; DNA: TGCGCCAGCAGCTTATGGCAGGGGAGCACCGGGGAGCTGTTTTTT; CDR3: CASSLWQGSTGELFF
V: TRBV20-1; size: -; D: -; J: TRBJ2-1; DNA: TGCAGTGCTAAGGAGGACTCAGACAATGAGCAGTTCTTC; CDR3: CSAKEDSDNEQFF
V: TRBV7-6; size: few; D: -; J: TRBJ2-1; DNA: TGTGCCAGCAGCTTAGCGGAGGGGGATGAGCAGTTCTTC; CDR3: CASSLAEGDEQFF
V: TRBV21-1; size: many; D: -; J: TRBJ2-5; DNA: TGTGCCAGCAGCGGAACGGACAGTCAAGAGACCCAGTACTTC; CDR3: CASSGTDSQETQYF
V: TRBV7-9; size: -; D: TRBD1; J: TRBJ2-7; DNA: TGTGCCAGCAGCTCACGACAGGGGACCCCCTACGAGCAGTACTTC; CDR3: CASSSRQGTPYEQYF
V: TRBV10-3; size: few; D: -; J: TRBJ2-3; DNA: TGTGCCATCAGCCTTAGTGCAGATACGCAGTATTTT; CDR3: CAISLSADTQYF
V: TRBV7-9; size: few; D: -; J: TRBJ2-7; DNA: TGTGCCAGCAGCCTCGATTCTAGGGGTGCCGAGCAGTACTTC; CDR3: CASSLDSRGAEQYF
V: TRBV24-1; size: -; D: -; J: TRBJ2-1; DNA: TGTGCCACCAGTGATTTCAGGGGCTACAATGAGCAGTTCTTC; CDR3: CATSDFRGYNEQFF
V: TRBV12-3/TRBV12-4; size: few; D: -; J: TRBJ2-2; DNA: TGTGCCAGCAGTTTAGCACCGACCCAGGCCGGGGAGCTGTTTTTT; CDR3: CASSLAPTQAGELFF
V: TRBV6-5; size: -; D: -; J: TRBJ2-7; DNA: TGTGCCAGCAGTTACAGGGCAGTCTCCGTCTACGAGCAGTACTTC; CDR3: CASSYRAVSVYEQYF
V: TRBV28; size: few; D: -; J: TRBJ2-7; DNA: TGTGCCAGCAGGCAGGGCCCCTACGAGCAGTACTTC; CDR3: CASRQGPYEQYF
V: TRBV18; size: -; D: -; J: TRBJ2-1; DNA: TGTGCCAGCTCACCAGCGGTCGCTTTGAATGAGCAGTTCTTC; CDR3: CASSPAVALNEQFF
V: TRBV5-1; size: many; D: -; J: TRBJ1-6; DNA: TGCGCCAGCAGCTTGGCTAGCACAGCTAATTCACCCCTCCACTTT; CDR3: CASSLASTANSPLHF
V: TRBV24-1; size: many; D: TRBD1; J: TRBJ2-2; DNA: TGTGCCACCCGAGCCGGGACAGACAACACCGGGGAGCTGTTTTTT; CDR3: CATRAGTDNTGELFF
V: TRBV5-1; size: few; D: TRBD2; J: TRBJ2-3; DNA: TGCGCCAGCAGCTTGGGAGCGGGAGCAACATATCTTGATACGCAGTATTTT; CDR3: CASSLGAGATYLDTQYF
V: TRBV20-1; size: -; D: -; J: TRBJ2-3; DNA: TGCAGTGCTGGAGAGGGGACTAGCACAGATACGCAGTATTTT; CDR3: CSAGEGTSTDTQYF
V: TRBV5-1; size: many; D: TRBD1; J: TRBJ2-1; DNA: TGCGCCAGCAGCATCGACAGGGGATACAATGAGCAGTTCTTC; CDR3: CASSIDRGYNEQFF
V: TRBV5-1; size: few; D: TRBD1; J: TRBJ2-1; DNA: TGCGCCAGCAGCTTACACGGACAGGGGACATGGGATGAGCAGTTCTTC; CDR3: CASSLHGQGTWDEQFF
V: TRBV28; size: -; D: -; J: TRBJ2-7; DNA: TGTGCCAGCAGTTTAGGTATTCGACGTGAGGGGCAGTACTTC; CDR3: CASSLGIRREGQYF
V: TRBV4-2; size: -; D: TRBD2; J: TRBJ2-7; DNA: TGTGCCAGCAGCCAAGGAGTCGGGGGGCAGAGGGCTAGCGGGGGCCCCTACGAGCAGTACTTC; CDR3: CASSQGVGGQRASGGPYEQYF
V: TRBV30; size: -; D: -; J: TRBJ2-7; DNA: TGTGCCTGGAGTCGCAGCCAGATCTCCTACGAGCAGTACTTC; CDR3: CAWSRSQISYEQYF
V: TRBV7-9; size: -; D: -; J: TRBJ1-3; DNA: TGTGCCAGCAGCTTAGGCTCAGGCATAAACACCATATATTTT; CDR3: CASSLGSGINTIYF
V: TRBV12-3/TRBV12-4; size: few; D: -; J: TRBJ1-3; DNA: TGTGCCAGTTGTGAGGGAAACACCATATATTTT; CDR3: CASCEGNTIYF
V: TRBV9; size: few; D: TRBD1; J: TRBJ2-7; DNA: TGTGCCAGCAGCGCTTGGACAGGGTCCCACGAGCAGTACTTC; CDR3: CASSAWTGSHEQYF
V: TRBV12-3/TRBV12-4; size: many; D: -; J: TRBJ2-1; DNA: TGTGCCAGCAGTTTAGCGCTGGGCATCGGCAATGAGCAGTTCTTC; CDR3: CASSLALGIGNEQFF
V: TRBV7-9; size: many; D: TRBD2; J: TRBJ2-1; DNA: TGTGCCAGCAGCTTAGTTAGCGGGAGGGTCAAAAGCGATGAGCAGTTCTTC; CDR3: CASSLVSGRVKSDEQFF
V: TRBV11-1; size: few; D: -; J: TRBJ2-5; DNA: TGTGCCAGCAGCCCAGACCTTGGGAGCCAAGAGACCCAGTACTTC; CDR3: CASSPDLGSQETQYF
V: TRBV7-2; size: -; D: TRBD1; J: TRBJ2-3; DNA: TGTGCCAGCAGCAGCGTACAGGGGTTGGACACAGATACGCAGTATTTT; CDR3: CASSSVQGLDTDTQYF
V: TRBV19; size: few; D: -; J: TRBJ2-3; DNA: TGTGCCAGTCGCCAGGCAGGGTGGGCGGATACGCAGTATTTT; CDR3: CASRQAGWADTQYF
V: TRBV4-3; size: once; D: TRBD2; J: TRBJ2-5; DNA: TGCGCCAGCAGCGTCCAGCGGGGGCCTCAAGAGACCCAGTACTTC; CDR3: CASSVQRGPQETQYF
V: TRBV4-1; size: -; D: TRBD2; J: TRBJ2-1; DNA: TGCGCCAGCAGCCACCGATTCCCGGGACTACCTTACAATGAGCAGTTCTTC; CDR3: CASSHRFPGLPYNEQFF
V: TRBV11-2; size: many; D: -; J: TRBJ2-7; DNA: TGTGCCAGCAGCGGTAGGCCGGGAGTCGACGAGCAGTACTTC; CDR3: CASSGRPGVDEQYF
V: TRBV12-3/TRBV12-4; size: many; D: -; J: TRBJ1-5; DNA: TGTGCCAGCAGCCCACAGGGACGAAGCAATCAGCCCCAGCATTTT; CDR3: CASSPQGRSNQPQHF
V: TRBV4-1; size: few; D: -; J: TRBJ1-1; DNA: TGCGCCAGCAGCCAAGATGGGTTGGCCGGAGCTTTCTTT; CDR3: CASSQDGLAGAFF
V: TRBV7-2; size: many; D: -; J: TRBJ2-2; DNA: TGTGCCAGCAGCCTCGGTAGGGGCGGAGCAACCGGGGAGCTGTTTTTT; CDR3: CASSLGRGGATGELFF
V: TRBV12-3/TRBV12-4; size: many; D: -; J: TRBJ1-5; DNA: TGTGCCAGCAGTACCTTATGGGGTAATCAGCCCCAGCATTTT; CDR3: CASSTLWGNQPQHF
V: TRBV6-1; size: -; D: -; J: TRBJ1-1; DNA: TGTGCCAGCAGGCCCTCAGGGCGCGACACTGAAGCTTTCTTT; CDR3: CASRPSGRDTEAFF
V: TRBV2; size: few; D: TRBD2; J: TRBJ2-3; DNA: TGTGCCAGCAGTGAAGGCCCGGGGACTAGCGGGAGATACACAGATACGCAGTATTTT; CDR3: CASSEGPGTSGRYTDTQYF
V: TRBV5-1; size: few; D: TRBD1; J: TRBJ2-7; DNA: TGCGCCAGCAGCCCGTCATTGAGACAGGGGTCCTACGAGCAGTACTTC; CDR3: CASSPSLRQGSYEQYF
V: TRBV7-2; size: few; D: -; J: TRBJ1-1; DNA: TGTGCCACTGGAACAGGGTATTCTGCCACTGAAGCTTTCTTT; CDR3: CATGTGYSATEAFF
V: TRBV20-1; size: -; D: TRBD1; J: TRBJ2-5; DNA: TGCAGTGGGAAACAGGGGAGAGGGGAGACCCAGTACTTC; CDR3: CSGKQGRGETQYF
V: TRBV5-4; size: -; D: -; J: TRBJ2-1; DNA: TGTGCCAGTCGGGGAGAGGGGGAGAATGAGCAGTTCTTC; CDR3: CASRGEGENEQFF
V: TRBV3-1; size: many; D: -; J: TRBJ2-3; DNA: TGTGCCAGCAGCCAAGATTACGCCACAGATACGCAGTATTTT; CDR3: CASSQDYATDTQYF